A selection of T cell receptor beta chains follows, all from one sample in a study of memory CD4+ T cells and cytomegalovirus serostatus. Method: immunoSEQ multiplex PCR; TCRdb's copy keeps in-frame clones and lacks some. Of around 54,000 clones listed, 75% to 85% are singletons. Sequenced input: memory CD4+ T cells from blood. Source of these receptors: an adult in good health and CMV-seronegative. CDR3s leave out the opening cysteine and the closing phenylalanine or tryptophan. Fields, in order: D gene, V gene, J gene, CDR3 protein. The D gene is left open where the match is weak.

.	TRBV7-9	TRBJ2-5	ASGESYVRDQY
TRBD2	TRBV5-1	TRBJ2-7	ASSLLAGGSYEQY
TRBD1	TRBV19	TRBJ2-2	ASSVQGTNTGELF
.	TRBV2	TRBJ2-4	ASRGDSYLKNIQY
.	TRBV5-1	TRBJ2-2	ASSLQHSAGELF
TRBD2	TRBV28	TRBJ2-1	ASTKLGTSGYEQF
.	TRBV30	TRBJ1-2	AWSVIEGRRIYGYT
.	TRBV13	TRBJ2-4	ASSLGRLLAKNIQY
TRBD2	TRBV29-1	TRBJ2-2	SVVGLAGNTGELF
TRBD1	TRBV6-6	TRBJ1-2	ASSFQGAEDGYT
.	TRBV5-1	TRBJ1-4	ASSLEGGRNEKLF
.	TRBV14	TRBJ1-3	ASSQEAPTLNTIY
TRBD1	TRBV5-1	TRBJ2-7	ASSLTGGYEQY
.	TRBV20-1	TRBJ2-7	SATGSEQY
TRBD1	TRBV5-4	TRBJ1-1	ASSIPGQGMVGTEAF
.	TRBV27	TRBJ2-7	ASSRFPGLGLEQY
.	TRBV18	TRBJ2-1	ASSPGRNEQF
TRBD1	TRBV28	TRBJ2-2	ASRPRQGRLF
TRBD2	TRBV27	TRBJ2-1	ASRRPGTSRNEQF
.	TRBV5-1	TRBJ2-2	ASSLEGTGELF
.	TRBV18	TRBJ2-3	ASSPVPDTQY
.	TRBV2	TRBJ2-5	ASRNRDPGETQY
.	TRBV29-1	TRBJ1-2	SVELQVGSYGYT
.	TRBV7-9	TRBJ2-3	ASSKRTTDTQY
.	TRBV7-6	TRBJ2-5	ASSLVRKETQY
.	TRBV7-3	TRBJ2-1	ASSHDKYNEQF
.	TRBV2	TRBJ1-2	ASSATGSYGYT
TRBD1	TRBV4-1	TRBJ1-1	ASSRTRDRGFANTEAF
.	TRBV30	TRBJ2-2	AWTLGQGLF
.	TRBV6-5	TRBJ2-3	ASSLRGAGATDTQY
.	TRBV21-1	TRBJ2-7	ASSPPDSNEQY
.	TRBV7-7	TRBJ2-2	ASSSGSPGELF
.	TRBV6-5	TRBJ2-6	ASSYGGSGANVLT
.	TRBV28	TRBJ2-5	ASSLGGQETQY
.	TRBV7-2	TRBJ2-1	ASRRQANSYNEQF
TRBD2	TRBV28	TRBJ2-1	ASSPRLGLANYNEQF
.	TRBV2	TRBJ1-1	ASSDRGRDTEAF
TRBD1	TRBV6-1	TRBJ2-3	ASSRTGGTDTQY
.	TRBV2	TRBJ2-7	ASFRDYEQY
TRBD1	TRBV2	TRBJ1-2	ASGETGADYGYT
.	TRBV18	TRBJ2-7	ASSPSAQRGYEQY
.	TRBV2	TRBJ2-7	ASTGVTGQSSYEQY
.	TRBV6-1	TRBJ2-3	ASSDAFSGRVTDTQY